The 23 T cell receptor beta chains below were found in one sample sequenced in a study of T-cell reconstitution after alpha-beta-depleted transplantation in children. During its preparation, the TCRbeta library received unique molecular identifiers. Using its own MiXCR run on the PCR reads, TCRdb lists one record per CDR3 protein. The repertoire holds about 340,000 distinct CDR3 sequences, with over 9% as singletons. The input for sequencing was PBMCs from the stem cell graft donor, taken from the stem cell graft. The origin of the receptors is a human donor who donated a stem cell graft to a child with acute lymphoblastic leukemia.

This clonotype occurred a few times. The CDR3 DNA sequence: TGTGCCAGCAGCCAAGGGCTCCAGAGCGGGAGGAACGAGACCCAGTACTTC. It translates to CASSQGLQSGRNETQYF. This chain links TRBV4-2 with TRBJ2-5; TRBD2 matches 9 bases. V was clipped by 1 base and J by 5 bases; unmatched bases: 11. This CDR3 is built from 17 residues. Germline loops: CDR1 LGHNA, CDR2 YNFKEQ.

The chain carries TRBV20-1 and TRBJ2-1, with TRBD2 matching 8 bases. This CDR3 contains 18 residues. The V and J ends lost 0 bases and 2 bases, in that order; junction bases with no gene match: 12. Germline CDR1 DFQATT, CDR2 SNEGSKA (reference sequence). CDR3 bases: TGCAGTGCTAGAGATCTCCTTAGCGGGGCCGGACCCTACAATGAGCAGTTCTTC. This codes for CSARDLLSGAGPYNEQFF.

The chain has TRBV12-5 and TRBJ1-4; D gene unclear. CDR3 length: 15 residues. V lost 2 bases and J lost 2, with 9 bases in between. Germline CDR1 reads LGHNT; CDR2 reads FRNRAP. The chain's CDR3 is CASGLIGRTNEKLFF. The CDR3 DNA sequence: TGTGCTAGTGGTTTGATAGGGCGGACTAATGAAAAACTGTTTTTT.

The V call is TRBV5-6, the J call TRBJ2-3, with 8 bases fitting TRBD2. In germline, CDR1 is SGHDT, CDR2 YYEEEE. The CDR3 contains 15 residues. The V segment lost 3 bases and the J segment 2 bases; nucleotides outside the gene matches: 5. The CDR3 spells CASSSSGRDTDTQYF. The CDR3 DNA follows: TGTGCCAGCAGCTCAAGCGGGAGAGACACAGATACGCAGTATTTT.

This clonotype was seen at least ten times. This sequence joins TRBV27 and TRBJ2-5, with 7 bases fitting TRBD2. This CDR3 is 16 amino acids long. From germline, CDR1 is MNHEY and CDR2 SMNVEV (reference sequence). V gave up 2 bases and J gave up 2 bases; unmatched junction bases: 8. The CDR3 DNA sequence: TGTGCCAGCAGTTTAGGGGGGGACTCTCCACAAGAGACCCAGTACTTC. Its protein product is CASSLGGDSPQETQYF.

This clonotype appeared many times. The chain employs TRBV7-9 and TRBJ1-1, with D unresolved. Germline CDR1 reads SEHNR; CDR2 reads FQNEAQ (reference sequence). CDR3 length equals 12 residues. With 1 base removed from V and 6 bases from J, the gap between germline ends came to 6 bases. The CDR3 nucleotides are TGTGCCAGCAGCTTAGTCGGGGCTGAAGCTTTCTTT. Translated: CASSLVGAEAFF.

V usage is TRBV7-9 and J usage is TRBJ2-1; maybe TRBD1 (5 bases). The CDR3 is 12 amino acids. V lost 8 bases to trimming and J lost 6 bases, with 11 bases between them. Germline V gene sequence: CDR1 SEHNR, CDR2 FQNEAQ (reference sequence). The chain's CDR3 is CASGAPRNEQFF. The CDR3, as DNA: TGTGCCAGCGGGGCCCCTCGCAATGAGCAGTTCTTC.

The chain uses TRBV5-1 and TRBJ2-4, with D possibly being TRBD2 (5 bases). V gave up 5 bases and J gave up 4 bases, with 13 bases separating them. The CDR3 runs to 14 residues. The germline gives CDR1 SGHRS, CDR2 YFSETQ. The CDR3 nucleotides read TGCGCCAGCAGGACGGGGTCCCAGAAAAACATTCAGTACTTC. Its translation: CASRTGSQKNIQYF.

This clonotype showed up just a few times. The chain recombines TRBV24-1 with TRBJ2-6; D is undetermined. V dropped 1 base and J dropped 2 bases, with 17 bases sitting between them. The CDR3 loop spans 19 amino acids. CDR1 and CDR2 (germline): KGHDR, SFDVKD. The CDR3 protein is CATSDLSVGVYAGANVLTF. The CDR3 nucleotides are TGTGCCACCAGTGATTTATCCGTCGGAGTTTACGCTGGGGCCAACGTCCTGACTTTC.

This clonotype was counted only a few times. This CDR3 reads CASSQKTGYNEQFF. CDR3 coding DNA: TGTGCCAGCAGCCAAAAAACAGGTTACAATGAGCAGTTCTTC. This chain connects TRBV3-1 to TRBJ2-1, with D possibly matching TRBD1 (5 bases). V was shortened by 2 bases and J by 4 bases, with 9 bases between the two germline ends. This CDR3 comprises 14 residues. CDR1 and CDR2 from the germline V gene are LGHDT and YNNKEL (reference sequence).

This clonotype was counted at least ten times. J is TRBJ1-2 and V is TRBV12-3 or TRBV12-4; TRBD1 might be the D (5 bases). CDR3 length equals 14 residues. Trimming stripped 5 bases from V and 0 bases from J, with 10 bases between. CDR3 sequence reads: CASSRDGSNYGYTF. CDR3 sequence (DNA): TGTGCCAGCAGTCGGGACGGTTCTAACTATGGCTACACCTTC.

This clonotype appeared many times. J is TRBJ2-2 and V is TRBV7-2, with D tentatively TRBD2 (6 bases). Germline assignment: CDR1 SGHTA and CDR2 FQGNSA. The CDR3 is 17 amino acids. The V gene lost 2 bases and the J gene lost 0 bases, with 13 bases spanning the gap. Here the CDR3 reads CASSLSGGTANTGELFF. The CDR3 DNA reads as TGTGCCAGCAGCTTATCTGGCGGGACCGCGAACACCGGGGAGCTGTTTTTT.

The V and J genes are TRBV5-1 and TRBJ2-7, with 7 bases that match TRBD2. CDR1 is SGHRS, CDR2 YFSETQ, per germline. There are 16 residues in the CDR3. The V segment lost 2 bases and the J segment 0 bases; nucleotides outside the gene matches: 8. This chain's CDR3 is CASSLRLAESSYEQYF. The DNA of the CDR3 is TGCGCCAGCAGCTTACGCCTAGCGGAAAGCTCCTACGAGCAGTACTTC.

This clonotype was found a few times. This rearrangement joins TRBV7-9 to TRBJ2-1; TRBD2 might be the D (6 bases). Germline V gene data show CDR1 as SEHNR and CDR2 as FQNEAQ (reference sequence). The CDR3 runs to 15 residues. The V gene lost 5 bases and the J gene lost 7 bases, with 18 bases spanning the gap. The CDR3 DNA follows: TGTGCCAGCAGCGTTAGCGGTAAGGGCTTAAATGAGCAGTTCTTC. It is translated as CASSVSGKGLNEQFF.

This clonotype was seen many times. V gene TRBV5-6 combines with J gene TRBJ2-2; D uncertain. Germline V lookup: CDR1 SGHDT, CDR2 YYEEEE. The CDR3 totals 14 residues. V was trimmed by 7 bases and J by 4 bases, leaving 14 bases between them. In DNA form, the CDR3 reads TGTGCCAGCCTAAAGGGCCTGAGCACCGGGGAGCTGTTTTTT. Protein: CASLKGLSTGELFF. Together with reference TRBV5-6 and TRBJ2-2, the CDR3 gives the full variable domain: DAGVTQSPTHLIKTRGQQVTLRCSPKSGHDTVSWYQQALGQGPQFIFQYYEEEERQRGNFPDRFSGHQFPNYSSELNVNALLLGDSALYLCASLKGLSTGELFFGEGSRLTVL.

The rearrangement links TRBV4-2 to TRBJ2-2; 11 bases agree with TRBD2. V dropped 0 bases and J dropped 6; count of bases not matched to a gene: 12. The germline CDR1 and CDR2 sequences are LGHNA and YNFKEQ. The CDR3 length is 19 residues. The CDR3 loop is CASSQDPGLAGRRAGELFF. As DNA, the CDR3 is TGTGCCAGCAGCCAAGATCCCGGACTAGCGGGTCGGCGCGCCGGGGAGCTGTTTTTT.

Only a few counts were recorded for this clonotype. The V gene is TRBV10-2, the J gene TRBJ2-1; D may be TRBD1 or TRBD2 (5 bases each). The CDR3 contains 15 residues. Per germline, CDR1 WSHSY and CDR2 SAAADI. Trimming shortened V by 7 bases and J by 4 bases, and 17 bases separated the two germline ends. CDR3 residues: CASKRGVALYNEQFF. The CDR3 DNA sequence: TGCGCCAGCAAGAGGGGAGTTGCCCTTTACAATGAGCAGTTCTTC.

This clonotype was recorded a few times. The rearrangement links TRBV20-1 to TRBJ2-5; TRBD2 aligns across 7 bases. The CDR3 extends over 15 amino acids. Germline V CDR1 and CDR2: DFQATT, SNEGSKA (reference sequence). Unmatched junction bases numbered 10, after V lost 0 bases and J lost 6 bases. Here the CDR3 reads CSARDIQASGQTQYF. In DNA, the CDR3 is TGCAGTGCTAGAGATATTCAGGCTAGCGGACAGACCCAGTACTTC.

This clonotype has only a few counts. The chain has TRBV11-2 and TRBJ2-1; 12 positions agree with TRBD2. V lost 1 base, J lost 8 bases, and 18 bases stayed unmatched. Germline V gene sequence: CDR1 SGHAT, CDR2 FQNNGV. This CDR3 spans 20 amino acids. The CDR3 spells CASSLVHSLGLAGTPYEQFF. The CDR3 DNA is TGTGCCAGCAGCTTAGTCCATAGTCTGGGACTAGCGGGTACTCCGTATGAGCAGTTCTTC.

The genes are TRBV28 and TRBJ1-3; maybe TRBD1 (6 bases). The CDR3 runs to 15 residues. V gave up 6 bases and J gave up 1 base, with 13 bases separating them. Germline-derived CDR1 and CDR2 are MDHEN and SYDVKM. CDR3 amino acids: CASSSPGASGNTIYF. CDR3 bases: TGTGCCAGCAGCTCCCCGGGGGCGTCTGGAAACACCATATATTTT.

The chain couples TRBV6-5 to TRBJ2-1, with a weak D call TRBD2 (7 bases). V was trimmed by 8 bases and J by 1 base, leaving 18 bases between them. This CDR3 contains 16 residues. Germline V gene data show CDR1 as MNHEY and CDR2 as SVGAGI. DNA for the CDR3: TGTGCCAGCGCGAGGGGGGGGGCGGGATCCTACAATGAGCAGTTCTTC. It specifies CASARGGAGSYNEQFF.

The V call is TRBV4-1, the J call TRBJ2-3; weak D call: TRBD2 (5 bases). CDR1 and CDR2 from the germline V gene are MGHRA and YSYEKL. Trimming took off 6 bases at V and 2 bases at J, with 18 bases between the two ends. The CDR3 covers 16 residues. The CDR3, as DNA: TGCGCCAGCAGGGTTGGTGGGAGAGGAATCACAGATACGCAGTATTTT. Amino acid sequence: CASRVGGRGITDTQYF.

This clonotype was detected ten times or more. This chain connects TRBV6-1 to TRBJ2-3, with D perhaps matching TRBD2 (6 bases). The CDR3 length is 15 residues. Germline loops: CDR1 MNHNS, CDR2 SASEGT. V was cut by 2 bases and J by 2 bases, with 11 bases left in between. CDR3 loop: CASSEHGGNTDTQYF. The DNA of the CDR3 is TGTGCCAGCAGTGAACATGGCGGGAACACAGATACGCAGTATTTT.